These 5 T cell receptor beta chains came from one sample sequenced in a study of cytomegalovirus exposure and HLA in healthy donors. The PCR contained 60 Vbeta and 13 Jbeta primers. Sequencing used immunoSEQ multiplex PCR; TCRdb keeps in-frame clones, though not all of them. The data contain 98,000 or so clones, over 75% of them seen just once; the ten biggest clones take up roughly 5.9%. Sequencing used PBMCs. These receptors were taken from a man in his 60s in good health and CMV-seropositive.

The V gene is TRBV5-4, the J gene TRBJ2-5; 10 nucleotides match TRBD2. V dropped 5 bases and J dropped 5; count of bases not matched to a gene: 9. Germline V gene sequence: CDR1 SGHNT, CDR2 YYREEE (reference sequence). The CDR3 sequence is 15 residues long. DNA of the CDR3: TGTGCCAGCAGTCCTTCTAGCGGGGGTCCGGAGACCCAGTACTTC. It specifies CASSPSSGGPETQYF.

The chain combines TRBV4-2 with TRBJ2-1; 11 bases are a match to TRBD2. The CDR3 spans 17 residues. V was clipped by 0 bases and J by 9 bases; unmatched bases: 10. Germline V lookup: CDR1 LGHNA, CDR2 YNFKEQ. Here the CDR3 DNA reads TGTGCCAGCAGCCAAGATAGTATAGCGGGGGGGCGTGTTGAGCAGTTCTTC. Protein product: CASSQDSIAGGRVEQFF.

The chain uses TRBV6-5 and TRBJ1-1; D unclear. The CDR3 length is 13 residues. V lost 0 bases and J lost 4, with 6 bases in between. From germline, CDR1 is MNHEY and CDR2 SVGAGI. The CDR3 coding sequence is TGTGCCAGCAGTTACTCGACATCCACTGAAGCTTTCTTT. The encoded protein is CASSYSTSTEAFF.

The CDR3, as DNA: TGTGCCAGTAGTCCCCTACAGGACCAAGAGACCCAGTACTTC. Translating gives CASSPLQDQETQYF. The chain recombines TRBV19 with TRBJ2-5; tentatively, D is TRBD1 (5 bases). The CDR3 sequence is 14 residues long. V was cut by 5 bases and J by 0 bases, with 10 bases left in between. Germline V CDR1 and CDR2: LNHDA, SQIVND (reference sequence).

V and J are TRBV28 and TRBJ2-7, with TRBD2 as a possible D gene (6 bases). Germline assignment: CDR1 MDHEN and CDR2 SYDVKM. Trimming removed 10 bases from V and 2 bases from J, with 12 bases in between. This CDR3 region has 12 residues. The CDR3 sequence: CATSRGPYEQYF. CDR3 nucleotides: TGTGCCACTTCGCGGGGTCCCTACGAGCAGTACTTC.